Below, 28 T cell receptor beta chains from the same sample are listed, as sequenced in a study of OX40 agonist ivuxolimab in advanced cancers. The table came from immunoSEQ multiplex PCR; TCRdb's copy has only in-frame clones and leaves some out. The sample includes 40,000 to 45,000 clones, less than 90% seen only once; the top ten take about 5.5%. The specimen comprised CD4+ or CD8+ T cells sorted from blood, sampled in a trial of the OX40 agonist ivuxolimab. Source of these receptors: an adult with an advanced solid tumor such as melanoma, head and neck, liver or kidney cancer.

This clone turned up a few times. The sample has other DNA sequences that encode this CDR3 too. The V gene is TRBV18, the J gene TRBJ2-4; 9 bases map to TRBD1. Germline trimming cut 3 bases from V and 3 bases from J; bases unmatched to any gene: 3. Germline CDR1 KGHSH, CDR2 LQKENI. The CDR3 is made up of 15 amino acids. The CDR3, as DNA: TGTGCCAGCTCACCGGGACAGGGTAGCAAAAACATTCAGTACTTC. It specifies CASSPGQGSKNIQYF. The entire variable domain, with the rest obtained from reference TRBV18 and TRBJ2-4, is as follows: NAGVMQNPRHLVRRRGQEARLRCSPMKGHSHVYWYRQLPEEGLKFMVYLQKENIIDESGMPKERFSAEFPKEGPSILRIQQVVRGDSAAYFCASSPGQGSKNIQYFGAGTRLSVL.

CDR3 nucleotide sequence: TGCGCCAGCAGCTTGGCCAGGGAGCTGTTTTTT. It specifies CASSLARELFF. The gene calls are TRBV5-1 and TRBJ2-2; D is unclear. Germline V gives CDR1 SGHRS, CDR2 YFSETQ. V was shortened by 0 bases and J by 9 bases, with 3 bases between the two germline ends. The CDR3 totals 11 residues. The full variable domain, in which reference TRBV5-1 and TRBJ2-2 provide the parts outside the CDR3, is KAGVTQTPRYLIKTRGQQVTLSCSPISGHRSVSWYQQTPGQGLQFLFEYFSETQRNKGNFPGRFSGRQFSNSRSEMNVSTLELGDSALYLCASSLARELFFGEGSRLTVL.

This rearrangement joins TRBV4-3 to TRBJ2-7; perhaps TRBD2 as D (5 bases). The CDR3 spans 14 residues. V lost 1 base and J 6 bases, leaving 13 bases between the germline ends. Germline CDR1 LGHNA, CDR2 YSLEER. CDR3 DNA sequence: TGCGCCAGCAGCCAAGCGGGAAGTGAAGGCGAGCAGTACTTC. It translates to CASSQAGSEGEQYF.

The chain joins TRBV9 to TRBJ2-6; TRBD1 might be the D (5 bases). This CDR3 contains 18 residues. The V end was cut by 2 bases, the J end by 0 bases, with 15 bases between. Germline CDR1 is SGDLS and CDR2 is YYNGEE. Here the CDR3 reads CASSVGHQGSSGANVLTF. The CDR3 DNA follows: TGTGCCAGCAGCGTTGGACATCAAGGCAGCTCTGGGGCCAACGTCCTGACTTTC.

CDR3 region: CASSLFQGEAFF. CDR3 bases: TGTGCCAGCAGTTTATTTCAGGGGGAAGCTTTCTTT. V and J are TRBV28 and TRBJ1-1, with D possibly TRBD1 on 6 matching bases. The germline V gene encodes CDR1 MDHEN and CDR2 SYDVKM. The V gene lost 1 base and the J gene lost 8 bases, with 8 bases spanning the gap. CDR3 length equals 12 residues.

The genes are TRBV2 and TRBJ2-5; 9 nucleotides match TRBD1. CDR3 length: 17 residues. In germline, CDR1 is SNHLY, CDR2 FYNNEI. Trimming took 2 bases from V and 2 from J; bases not matched to a gene: 9. This chain's CDR3 is CASSETPPGTGQETQYF. The CDR3 bases are TGTGCCAGCAGTGAAACCCCACCGGGGACAGGGCAAGAGACCCAGTACTTC. Variable domain in full (rest from reference TRBV2 and TRBJ2-5): EPEVTQTPSHQVTQMGQEVILRCVPISNHLYFYWYRQILGQKVEFLVSFYNNEISEKSEIFDDQFSVERPDGSNFTLKIRSTKLEDSAMYFCASSETPPGTGQETQYFGPGTRLLVL.

This clone occurred a few times. The gene calls are TRBV5-6 and TRBJ2-6; D not resolved. V lost 0 bases to trimming and J lost 2 bases, with 3 bases between them. CDR3 length: 14 residues. Germline V lookup: CDR1 SGHDT, CDR2 YYEEEE. In DNA form, the CDR3 reads TGTGCCAGCAGCTTGGTCCCTGGGGCCAACGTCCTGACTTTC. Translated: CASSLVPGANVLTF. The whole variable domain, filled in from reference TRBV5-6 and TRBJ2-6, reads DAGVTQSPTHLIKTRGQQVTLRCSPKSGHDTVSWYQQALGQGPQFIFQYYEEEERQRGNFPDRFSGHQFPNYSSELNVNALLLGDSALYLCASSLVPGANVLTFGAGSRLTVL.

The chain is built from TRBV18 and TRBJ2-5; D gene uncertain. V was pared by 2 bases and J by 4 bases, with 8 bases between. The V gene's germline CDR1 is KGHSH and CDR2 LQKENI. This CDR3 spans 13 amino acids. CDR3 sequence: CASSPTISETQYF. For the CDR3, the DNA is TGTGCCAGCTCACCAACCATTTCAGAGACCCAGTACTTC.

The J gene is TRBJ1-1, the V gene TRBV6-5; no clear D. This CDR3 region has 13 residues. Trimming shortened V by 5 bases and J by 4 bases, and 11 bases separated the two germline ends. Germline CDR1 and CDR2: MNHEY and SVGAGI. The CDR3: CASSETAGTEAFF. CDR3 bases: TGTGCCAGCAGTGAGACGGCAGGCACTGAAGCTTTCTTT.

The genes are TRBV11-2 and TRBJ2-7; 7 bases map to TRBD2. V dropped 5 bases and J dropped 8; count of bases not matched to a gene: 9. The germline CDR1 and CDR2 sequences are SGHAT and FQNNGV. The CDR3 loop spans 13 amino acids. CDR3 region: CASSTPREAKQYF. In DNA form, the CDR3 reads TGTGCCAGCAGCACCCCCCGGGAGGCAAAGCAGTACTTC.

The chain is built from TRBV27 and TRBJ2-6; maybe TRBD1 (5 bases). Looked up from germline, CDR1 is MNHEY and CDR2 is SMNVEV (reference sequence). The V end was cut by 3 bases, the J end by 2 bases, with 17 bases between. The CDR3 covers 18 residues. For the CDR3, the DNA is TGTGCCAGCAGTTTTAAAGGTCCAGGGTACCCTGGGGCCAACGTCCTGACTTTC. It is translated as CASSFKGPGYPGANVLTF. Full variable domain (missing parts from reference TRBV27 and TRBJ2-6): EAQVTQNPRYLITVTGKKLTVTCSQNMNHEYMSWYRQDPGLGLRQIYYSMNVEVTDKGDVPEGYKVSRKEKRNFPLILESPSPNQTSLYFCASSFKGPGYPGANVLTFGAGSRLTVL.

This rearrangement joins TRBV6-5 to TRBJ1-5; D is unresolved. V lost 8 bases and J 0 bases, leaving 8 bases between the germline ends. This CDR3 has 13 amino acids. Germline V gene data show CDR1 as MNHEY and CDR2 as SVGAGI. CDR3: CASRLNSNQPQHF. The CDR3 nucleotides are TGTGCCAGCCGTCTTAATAGCAATCAGCCCCAGCATTTT.

This chain connects TRBV7-9 to TRBJ2-7; 8 positions agree with TRBD2. With V trimmed by 5 bases and J by 2 bases, 11 bases remained unmatched. The germline CDR1 and CDR2 sequences are SEHNR and FQNEAQ (reference sequence). CDR3 size: 16 residues. CDR3 protein: CASSPSGSIPAYEQYF. The CDR3 DNA reads as TGTGCCAGCAGCCCGAGCGGGAGTATCCCCGCCTACGAGCAGTACTTC.

The chain combines TRBV6-6 with TRBJ2-3; 10 bases align to TRBD1. V lost 8 bases and J lost 1; bases outside the gene matches: 6. The CDR3 has 15 residues. Per germline, CDR1 MNHNY and CDR2 SVGAGI (reference sequence). The CDR3 is CASGQGGWGTDTQYF. Written as DNA, the CDR3 is TGTGCCAGCGGACAGGGGGGTTGGGGCACAGATACGCAGTATTTT.

This rearrangement joins TRBV9 to TRBJ1-2; 7 nucleotides agree with TRBD1. This CDR3 spans 16 amino acids. From germline, CDR1 is SGDLS and CDR2 YYNGEE. V lost 3 bases to trimming and J lost 3 bases; unmatched junction nucleotides: 11. CDR3 amino acids: CASSATLGQDDYGYTF. In DNA form, the CDR3 reads TGTGCCAGCAGCGCAACATTAGGACAGGACGACTATGGCTACACCTTC.

The chain couples TRBV18 to TRBJ1-5; TRBD1 might be the D (6 bases). Trimming took 4 bases from V and 4 from J, leaving 14 bases between them. The germline CDR1 and CDR2 sequences are KGHSH and LQKENI. CDR3 length: 15 residues. The CDR3 region is CASSLRQVGNQPQHF. The CDR3 bases are TGTGCCAGCTCACTCCGACAGGTAGGAAATCAGCCCCAGCATTTT.

The genes are TRBV7-9 and TRBJ2-3; 8 positions match TRBD1. V was clipped by 1 base and J by 1 base; unmatched bases: 7. The CDR3 is made up of 17 amino acids. CDR1 and CDR2 from the germline V gene are SEHNR and FQNEAQ (reference sequence). CDR3 bases: TGTGCCAGCAGCTTAGGAAGGACAGGGTCCCGCACAGATACGCAGTATTTT. Its protein product is CASSLGRTGSRTDTQYF.

In nucleotides, the CDR3 is TGTGCCAGCAGCTTAGGTGTTTTGGCAAATCAGCCCCAGCATTTT. Its translation: CASSLGVLANQPQHF. The chain is built from TRBV7-8 and TRBJ1-5, with D uncertain. This CDR3 spans 15 amino acids. The germline V and J ends were trimmed by 1 base and 4 bases, with 11 bases remaining between them. Germline V gene lookup returns CDR1 SGHVS and CDR2 FQNEAQ.

V and J are TRBV29-1 and TRBJ2-7, with TRBD2 matching 13 bases. This CDR3 spans 15 amino acids. CDR1 is SQVTM, CDR2 ANQGSEA, per germline. The ends lost 4 bases at V and 7 bases at J; junction bases unmatched: 10. The CDR3 DNA reads TGCAGCGTTGTACCGGGACTAGCGGGAATGGGGGAGCAGTACTTC. Translating gives CSVVPGLAGMGEQYF.

V is TRBV5-6 and J is TRBJ1-5; 9 bases line up with TRBD1. The V segment lost 4 bases and the J segment 4 bases; nucleotides outside the gene matches: 3. The CDR3 runs 14 residues. Germline CDR1 is SGHDT and CDR2 is YYEEEE. CDR3 coding DNA: TGTGCCAGCAGCATAGGGACAGGGAATCAGCCCCAGCATTTT. Its protein is CASSIGTGNQPQHF. Looking up the rest from reference TRBV5-6 and TRBJ1-5 gives the full variable domain: DAGVTQSPTHLIKTRGQQVTLRCSPKSGHDTVSWYQQALGQGPQFIFQYYEEEERQRGNFPDRFSGHQFPNYSSELNVNALLLGDSALYLCASSIGTGNQPQHFGDGTRLSIL.

This CDR3 is CASKATGFTDTQYF. CDR3 DNA: TGTGCCAGCAAGGCAACAGGCTTCACAGATACGCAGTATTTT. The chain combines TRBV2 with TRBJ2-3, with a tentative D call TRBD1 (5 bases). The V gene's germline CDR1 is SNHLY and CDR2 FYNNEI. V was cut by 7 bases and J by 2 bases, with 13 bases left in between. The CDR3 sequence is 14 residues long. Supplemented by reference TRBV2 and TRBJ2-3, the full variable domain reads EPEVTQTPSHQVTQMGQEVILRCVPISNHLYFYWYRQILGQKVEFLVSFYNNEISEKSEIFDDQFSVERPDGSNFTLKIRSTKLEDSAMYFCASKATGFTDTQYFGPGTRLTVL.

This clone was observed a single time. This rearrangement joins TRBV28 to TRBJ1-4; no clear D gene. CDR3 length equals 12 residues. Trimming stripped 7 bases from V and 0 bases from J, with 3 bases between. The germline V gene has CDR1 MDHEN and CDR2 SYDVKM. The CDR3 reads CASTATNEKLFF. Written as DNA, the CDR3 is TGTGCCAGCACCGCAACTAATGAAAAACTGTTTTTT. The entire variable domain, with the rest obtained from reference TRBV28 and TRBJ1-4, is as follows: DVKVTQSSRYLVKRTGEKVFLECVQDMDHENMFWYRQDPGLGLRLIYFSYDVKMKEKGDIPEGYSVSREKKERFSLILESASTNQTSMYLCASTATNEKLFFGSGTQLSVL.

The chain is built from TRBV12-2 and TRBJ1-4. TRBV12-2 is an annotated pseudogene. The CDR3 covers 15 residues. CDR3 in amino acids: CASPPSSHVSEKLFF. The CDR3 DNA sequence: TGTGCAAGTCCCCCCTCGAGCCACGTGAGTGAAAAACTGTTTTTT.

The chain recombines TRBV6-1 with TRBJ1-2; TRBD1 agrees at 7 bases. Looked up from germline, CDR1 is MNHNS and CDR2 is SASEGT. The V segment lost 6 bases and the J segment 5 bases; nucleotides outside the gene matches: 6. The CDR3 has 13 amino acids. The DNA of the CDR3 is TGTGCCAGCAGCCAGGGACAGTCTTATGGCTACACCTTC. Translated: CASSQGQSYGYTF.

The gene calls are TRBV30 and TRBJ2-7; 16 nucleotides match TRBD2. V dropped 3 bases and J dropped 1; count of bases not matched to a gene: 9. CDR3 length equals 18 residues. Per the germline V gene, CDR1 is GTSNPN and CDR2 is SVGIG (reference sequence). The CDR3 DNA reads TGTGCCTGGAGGGTAAAGGGACTAGCGGGAGGGAAGTCCTACGAGCAGTACTTC. Protein product: CAWRVKGLAGGKSYEQYF.

V gene TRBV6-5 combines with J gene TRBJ1-5; 9 bases fit TRBD1. This CDR3 contains 14 residues. Trimming cost V 4 bases and J 7 bases; bases outside gene matches: 5. Germline values: CDR1 MNHEY, CDR2 SVGAGI. Here the CDR3 reads CASSLTGGGQPQHF. The DNA of the CDR3 is TGTGCCAGCAGTTTAACAGGGGGCGGGCAGCCCCAGCATTTT.

The rearrangement links TRBV19 to TRBJ1-2, with D maybe TRBD1 (6 bases). CDR3 length: 15 residues. V dropped 10 bases and J dropped 2 bases, with 20 bases sitting between them. CDR1 and CDR2 from the germline V gene are LNHDA and SQIVND (reference sequence). The chain's CDR3 is CATSDRNEKNYGYTF. The CDR3 DNA is TGTGCCACCTCGGACAGAAATGAGAAAAACTATGGCTACACCTTC.

V usage is TRBV5-4 and J usage is TRBJ1-2; perhaps TRBD1 as D (5 bases). There are 13 residues in the CDR3. Germline CDR1 is SGHNT and CDR2 is YYREEE (reference sequence). V was cut by 0 bases and J by 6 bases, with 9 bases left in between. The CDR3 DNA reads as TGTGCCAGCAGCTTGGGTGTAGGGGATGGCTACACCTTC. Residues: CASSLGVGDGYTF.